What follows is one TCR beta chain and its context. Its antigen target is currently unknown. There are no base qualities to consult, and no much larger clone falls within one base. TCRbeta CDR3 regions were amplified from genomic DNA using the immunoSEQ Assay, a bias-controlled multiplex PCR. The authors' pipeline ran thus. Within the assay, amplification of reference gene primers was used to estimate how many nucleated cells each sample contained. Sequence reads were collapsed and filtered to measure the absolute abundance of every unique TCRbeta CDR3 rearrangement. For each sample, productive Simpson clonality was calculated as the square root of Simpson's diversity index over productive rearrangements. This immuneACCESS table, as held by TCRdb, lists in-frame sequences with V and J called but not all clones. Of the missing ones, under half trace to an unresolved V gene in checked studies; the others have no known cause. V, J and clone size derive from that table, while D and trimming were established from the DNA sequence. This sample has 200,000 to 250,000 clones in its table, and 84% of those were observed once. In total, the top ten clones hold around 20% of the sample.

This record comes from a study of blood T cell repertoires in COVID-19 (TCRdb year 2020). Notes on the research overall: The collaborator samples originated in the United States, Italy and Spain and spanned the acute and convalescent phases of COVID-19. The material from the prospective study consisted of cDNA or gDNA derived from T cells, B-cell-depleted T cells, or PBMCs. Subjects who had been exposed to COVID-19, were actively infected with it, or had recovered from it provided the deeply sampled blood TCRbeta repertoires that made up the dataset. The repertoires were released in a freely available public database meant as a resource for research on the immune response to SARS-CoV-2. The samples were drawn from two sources: the first 160 participants of the ongoing ImmuneRACE study, and fewer than 1,500 subjects contributed by 6 global collaborators. The sample metadata nearly always contained a de-identified subject ID, COVID-19 status, age in years and sex. HLA class I and class II types, where available, came from metadata supplied by the sample provider rather than from assay-based typing.

Results the study describes overall, beyond this receptor: How much clinical and demographic metadata was included differed by source and by participant, and the metadata was provided uncurated.

Whole blood was collected in K2EDTA tubes by collaborating institutions according to the institutions' own protocols. For TCRbeta analysis, collaborators shipped samples as frozen whole blood, isolated PBMCs, or DNA extracted from either of those sample types. This receptor was taken from a man under 40 with active or convalescent COVID-19. The source material was peripheral blood.

The sequenced DNA: TGTGCCACCAGCAGAGATACGGGAGCCGCGAACACCGGGGAGCTGTTTTTT. The resulting protein is CATSRDTGAANTGELFF. The rearranged chain carries TRBV15 and TRBJ2-2, with a weak D call of TRBD2 (6 bases match). Per the germline V gene (reference sequence), LNHNV is the CDR1 and YYDKDF is the CDR2. Measured from the cysteine to the phenylalanine, the CDR3 is 17 residues long. Only CDR3 DNA is held: 51 bases, read in frame from base 1. Trimming takes 0 bases from V and 0 bases from J, and the germline ends sit 11 bases apart.